This entry lists 25 T cell receptor beta chains sequenced from one sample in a study of control samples from healthy donors and cancer patients. Profiled with immunoSEQ multiplex PCR; TCRdb holds only in-frame clones, not every one. The sample has fewer than 500,000 clones; approximately 90% are singletons. The sequencing sample was made of PBMCs. These receptors originate from a middle-aged man with head and neck cancer.

The V and J genes are TRBV5-4 and TRBJ2-7; D is possibly TRBD2 (6 bases). V was trimmed by 2 bases and J by 1 base, leaving 10 bases between them. This CDR3 has 14 amino acids. Germline V CDR1 and CDR2: SGHNT, YYREEE (reference sequence). Here the CDR3 DNA reads TGTGCCAGCAGCTTCAAAGGAGGGTCCTACGAGCAGTACTTC. As protein: CASSFKGGSYEQYF.

J is TRBJ1-2 and V is TRBV6-2 or TRBV6-3; 10 bases are shared with TRBD1. Germline V gene data show CDR1 as MNHEY and CDR2 as SVGEGT. J gave up 5 bases and V 6 bases, and 12 bases lay outside the gene matches. The CDR3 contains 16 residues. The CDR3 nucleotides read TGTGCCAGCAGCACTTCCCCCTGGACAGGGGGGTATGGCTACACCTTC. This gives the protein CASSTSPWTGGYGYTF.

The CDR3 sequence is CAISESLLTGSGYGYTF. As DNA, the CDR3 is TGTGCCATCAGTGAGTCCCTTCTGACAGGGTCTGGCTATGGCTACACCTTC. The chain employs TRBV10-3 and TRBJ1-2; 7 positions agree with TRBD1. The trim removed 0 bases at V and 4 bases at J, leaving 11 bases unmatched. The CDR3 is 17 amino acids. CDR1 is ENHRY and CDR2 is SYGVKD in the germline V gene.

The CDR3 DNA reads TGTGCCAGCAAAAAGATAACCTACGAGCAGTACTTC. Protein: CASKKITYEQYF. This chain joins TRBV2 and TRBJ2-7; the D is unclear. The CDR3 runs to 12 residues. Germline lookup yields CDR1 SNHLY and CDR2 FYNNEI. V lost 7 bases and J lost 2, with 9 bases in between.

The chain links TRBV25-1 to TRBJ1-4; TRBD1 aligns across 7 bases. This CDR3 has 14 residues. Germline V gene data show CDR1 as MGHDK and CDR2 as SYGVNS. Unmatched junction bases numbered 3, after V lost 1 base and J lost 7 bases. CDR3 DNA sequence: TGTGCCAGCAGTGAATGGCAGGGGGTTGAAAAACTGTTTTTT. This codes for CASSEWQGVEKLFF. Full variable domain (remainder filled in from reference TRBV25-1 and TRBJ1-4): EADIYQTPRYLVIGTGKKITLECSQTMGHDKMYWYQQDPGMELHLIHYSYGVNSTEKGDLSSESTVSRIRTEHFPLTLESARPSHTSQYLCASSEWQGVEKLFFGSGTQLSVL.

The chain combines TRBV19 with TRBJ1-6, with D possibly being TRBD1 (5 bases). From germline, CDR1 is LNHDA and CDR2 SQIVND (reference sequence). V was cut by 6 bases and J by 7 bases, with 10 bases left in between. CDR3 size: 13 residues. CDR3 sequence (DNA): TGTGCCAGTAGGCAGGGTGTCAATTCACCCCTCCACTTT. Translated: CASRQGVNSPLHF.

The chain combines TRBV9 with TRBJ2-1; D may be TRBD1 (6 bases). Trimming shortened V by 4 bases and J by 5 bases, and 19 bases separated the two germline ends. This CDR3 comprises 16 residues. CDR1 is SGDLS and CDR2 is YYNGEE in the germline V gene. CDR3 coding DNA: TGTGCCAGCAGCTTCCGGTCAGGGGTGACAGACAATGAGCAGTTCTTC. Translation: CASSFRSGVTDNEQFF.

This chain uses TRBV19 with TRBJ2-7; D gene ambiguous. The CDR3 spans 11 residues. The V gene lost 0 bases and the J gene lost 6 bases, with 3 bases spanning the gap. Germline-derived CDR1 and CDR2 are LNHDA and SQIVND (reference sequence). The DNA of the CDR3 is TGTGCCAGTAGTATAGAGGCCGAGCAGTACTTC. This codes for CASSIEAEQYF. The complete variable domain, with remaining parts taken from reference TRBV19 and TRBJ2-7, reads DGGITQSPKYLFRKEGQNVTLSCEQNLNHDAMYWYRQDPGQGLRLIYYSQIVNDFQKGDIAEGYSVSREKKESFPLTVTSAQKNPTAFYLCASSIEAEQYFGPGTRLTVT.

The genes are TRBV5-1 and TRBJ1-1; the D is unclear. This CDR3 is built from 13 residues. Trimming shortened V by 5 bases and J by 0 bases, and 8 bases separated the two germline ends. CDR1 and CDR2 (germline): SGHRS, YFSETQ. CDR3 sequence: CASRKDLNTEAFF. DNA for the CDR3: TGCGCCAGCAGGAAGGATCTGAACACTGAAGCTTTCTTT.

This clone came up many times. The chain uses TRBV4-3 and TRBJ1-5; 8 bases line up with TRBD1. Germline V gene sequence: CDR1 LGHNA, CDR2 YSLEER. V dropped 4 bases and J dropped 4; count of bases not matched to a gene: 3. This CDR3 spans 14 amino acids. DNA for the CDR3: TGCGCCAGCAGCCTCCGGACAGGGAATCAGCCCCAGCATTTT. This codes for CASSLRTGNQPQHF.

The chain recombines TRBV7-8 with TRBJ1-6, with D maybe TRBD1 (5 bases). CDR1 and CDR2 from the germline V gene are SGHVS and FQNEAQ. V was clipped by 5 bases and J by 7 bases, with 21 bases between them. The CDR3 runs to 17 residues. For the CDR3, the DNA is TGTGCCAGCAGCACCGAGACCGGGACGCTCATCAATTCACCCCTCCACTTT. Its translation is CASSTETGTLINSPLHF.

The rearrangement links TRBV5-1 to TRBJ2-2, with 9 positions matching TRBD1. This CDR3 has 16 residues. The trim removed 0 bases at V and 5 bases at J, leaving 5 bases unmatched. CDR1 and CDR2 (germline): SGHRS, YFSETQ. The DNA of the CDR3 is TGCGCCAGCAGCTTGGGGACAGGGGCTGAAACCGGGGAGCTGTTTTTT. Encoded protein: CASSLGTGAETGELFF.

The genes are TRBV5-1 and TRBJ1-4; weak D call: TRBD1 (5 bases). Germline CDR1 reads SGHRS; CDR2 reads YFSETQ. This CDR3 region has 14 residues. V lost 3 bases to trimming and J lost 5 bases, with 11 bases between them. The CDR3 is CASSSGRENEKLFF. In nucleotides, the CDR3 is TGCGCCAGCAGCTCGGGACGGGAAAATGAAAAACTGTTTTTT.

This sequence joins TRBV4-2 and TRBJ1-1; D gene uncertain. V was shortened by 1 base and J by 5 bases, with 11 bases between the two germline ends. CDR3 length: 14 residues. Germline CDR1 reads LGHNA; CDR2 reads YNFKEQ. CDR3 sequence: CASSQAGPGTEAFF. The CDR3 DNA reads TGTGCCAGCAGCCAAGCCGGCCCGGGGACTGAAGCTTTCTTT.

The chain has TRBV5-4 and TRBJ1-1; TRBD1 matches 11 bases. V lost 4 bases to trimming and J lost 6 bases; unmatched junction nucleotides: 5. The germline V gene encodes CDR1 SGHNT and CDR2 YYREEE (reference sequence). CDR3 length equals 14 residues. CDR3 DNA sequence: TGTGCCAGCAGCCACCCGGGACAGGGGGCTGAAGCTTTCTTT. It encodes CASSHPGQGAEAFF.

This chain connects TRBV2 to TRBJ2-1; no clear D gene. The CDR3 extends over 13 amino acids. V was trimmed by 6 bases and J by 9 bases, leaving 15 bases between them. Germline V gene sequence: CDR1 SNHLY, CDR2 FYNNEI. CDR3 residues: CASRFGPSGEQFF. The CDR3 DNA follows: TGTGCCAGCAGATTCGGACCTTCCGGTGAGCAGTTCTTC.

The rearrangement uses TRBV10-1 and TRBJ2-1; D may correspond to TRBD1 or TRBD2 (5 bases each). Trimming shortened V by 2 bases and J by 10 bases, and 15 bases separated the two germline ends. The germline V gene encodes CDR1 WNHNN and CDR2 SYGVQD (reference sequence). The CDR3 is 14 residues long. The CDR3 loop is CASSEPTTGNEQFF. For the CDR3, the DNA is TGCGCCAGCAGTGAGCCGACTACAGGCAACGAGCAGTTCTTC.

The chain is built from TRBV29-1 and TRBJ2-7; TRBD2 agrees at 10 bases. Trimming cost V 1 base and J 4 bases; bases outside gene matches: 7. Germline CDR1 SQVTM, CDR2 ANQGSEA. This CDR3 is built from 15 residues. The CDR3, as DNA: TGCAGCGTTGAAGGATTAGGACTAGCGGTGTACGAGCAGTACTTC. Translated, it gives CSVEGLGLAVYEQYF.

The chain employs TRBV7-9 and TRBJ2-1, with 12 nucleotides matching TRBD2. Germline CDR1 is SEHNR and CDR2 is FQNEAQ (reference sequence). The V gene end was trimmed by 1 base and the J gene end by 8 bases; junction bases not matched to a gene: 12. CDR3 length: 18 amino acids. CDR3 sequence (DNA): TGTGCCAGCAGCTTAGGAGAGGGACTAGCGGGTCCACAGGATGAGCAGTTCTTC. The encoded protein is CASSLGEGLAGPQDEQFF.

This chain links TRBV19 with TRBJ2-2; 8 bases align to TRBD1. Germline loops: CDR1 LNHDA, CDR2 SQIVND (reference sequence). The V and J ends lost 3 bases and 6 bases, in that order; junction bases with no gene match: 6. The CDR3 consists of 15 residues. CDR3 bases: TGTGCCAGTAGTATTCAGGGGGCGCGACCCGGGGAGCTGTTTTTT. It encodes CASSIQGARPGELFF.

This chain connects TRBV19 to TRBJ1-1; D is undetermined. The CDR3 extends over 15 amino acids. The germline V and J ends were trimmed by 1 base and 3 bases, with 12 bases remaining between them. Germline assignment: CDR1 LNHDA and CDR2 SQIVND (reference sequence). For the CDR3, the DNA is TGTGCCAGTAGTATAGGTAGGTTCGGGGACACTGAAGCTTTCTTT. This encodes CASSIGRFGDTEAFF.

Many counts were recorded for this clone. The rearrangement uses TRBV30 and TRBJ2-2, with 9 bases fitting TRBD2. The germline gives CDR1 GTSNPN, CDR2 SVGIG (reference sequence). CDR3 size: 14 residues. V dropped 2 bases and J dropped 5; count of bases not matched to a gene: 3. The CDR3 spells CAWSRLAGTGELFF. The CDR3 bases are TGTGCCTGGAGTAGGCTAGCGGGGACCGGGGAGCTGTTTTTT.

The chain uses TRBV7-9 and TRBJ2-7; D is unresolved. The CDR3 extends over 14 amino acids. Germline V lookup: CDR1 SEHNR, CDR2 FQNEAQ (reference sequence). Trimming left V 1 base short and J 3 bases short, with 10 bases between. Here the CDR3 reads CASSLDHRYYEQYF. CDR3 nucleotides: TGTGCCAGCAGCTTAGACCACAGATACTACGAGCAGTACTTC.

The J gene is TRBJ2-3, the V gene TRBV24-1, with D maybe TRBD2 (6 bases). Germline-derived CDR1 and CDR2 are KGHDR and SFDVKD. The CDR3 loop spans 17 amino acids. V shed 1 base and J shed 3 bases, with 16 bases lying between them. For the CDR3, the DNA is TGTGCCACCAGTGATTTCTCCGGGGGTGGGACGACAGATACGCAGTATTTT. The encoded protein is CATSDFSGGGTTDTQYF.

V and J are TRBV5-1 and TRBJ1-1, with a weak D call TRBD1 (6 bases). V gave up 4 bases and J gave up 0 bases, with 16 bases separating them. The germline V gene has CDR1 SGHRS and CDR2 YFSETQ. The CDR3 is made up of 16 amino acids. CDR3 DNA sequence: TGCGCCAGCAGCAACCTGGGGGGGGCCTTGAACACTGAAGCTTTCTTT. Translated, it gives CASSNLGGALNTEAFF.